This T cell receptor (beta chain) was retrieved from a study of shared clonotypes between healthy human individuals. In the study overall: Donors had three CD4 naive, three CD4 memory, two CD8 naive and one CD8 memory plate apiece.

From germline, CDR1 is SGHRS and CDR2 YFSETQ. The CDR3 sequence is 13 residues long. This clone came up once. The target antigen is unknown. With only one base between it and a far larger clone, this is likely a read error. General study findings and limits: Naive subsets generally had larger estimated richness than memory subsets. Generation of non-shared clonotypes was less probable than generation of clonotypes shared by all four donors.

The test was conducted at deep level. Clones were read by immunoSEQ multiplex PCR, and TCRdb kept only the in-frame ones, dropping some. Found here are approximately 1,000,000 clones, approximately 80% of them singletons; the top ten hold approximately 0.56%. This chain connects TRBV5-1 to TRBJ1-2; D call uncertain. The sequencing sample was made of memory CD4+ T cells from PBMCs. As for subset: CD45RA-negative fraction. The receptor comes from a man aged 18 to 29 in good health. Some clones in this sample may be carry-over from other donors' samples. DNA of the CDR3: TGTGCCAGCAGCTTGGCACTTCTCAGGGGCTACACCTTC. Translating it yields CASSLALLRGYTF. Complete variable domain (other parts from reference TRBV5-1 and TRBJ1-2): KAGVTQTPRYLIKTRGQQVTLSCSPISGHRSVSWYQQTPGQGLQFLFEYFSETQRNKGNFPGRFSGRQFSNSRSEMNVSTLELGDSALYLCASSLALLRGYTFGSGTRLTVV.